This T cell receptor (beta chain) was found in a study of T cell responses to AZD1222 COVID-19 vaccine. Study outcomes and limitations: Only a handful of people who got AZD1222 tested seropositive at baseline.

The CDR3 totals 16 residues. V lost 1 base and J 0 bases, leaving 12 bases between the germline ends. Germline V gene data show CDR1 as LGHDT and CDR2 as YNNKEL (reference sequence). Produced via immunoSEQ multiplex PCR; TCRdb's table is partial and in-frame only. The table records 90,000 to 140,000 clones, around 87% of them present only once. Remarks on this clone: Its antigen remains unknown.

The TCR comes from an adult in good health. The chain has TRBV3-1 (or the pseudogene TRBV3-2) and TRBJ1-2; a weak D match, TRBD1 (5 bases). Here the sequenced sample was peripheral blood, taken on day 0 of AZD1222 vaccination. The CDR3 sequence: CASSQVPGRSNYGYTF. CDR3 in DNA: TGTGCCAGCAGCCAAGTACCGGGACGGTCTAACTATGGCTACACCTTC.